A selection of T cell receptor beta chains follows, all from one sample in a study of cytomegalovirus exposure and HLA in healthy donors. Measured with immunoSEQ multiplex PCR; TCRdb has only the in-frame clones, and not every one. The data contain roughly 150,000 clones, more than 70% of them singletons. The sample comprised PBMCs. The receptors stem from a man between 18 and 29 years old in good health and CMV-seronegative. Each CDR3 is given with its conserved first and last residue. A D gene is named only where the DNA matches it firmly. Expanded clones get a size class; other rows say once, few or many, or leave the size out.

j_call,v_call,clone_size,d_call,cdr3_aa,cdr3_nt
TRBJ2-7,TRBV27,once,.,CASSLAVSGEQYF,TGTGCCAGCAGTTTAGCGGTCTCGGGGGAGCAGTACTTC
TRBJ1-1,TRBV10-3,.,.,CAISQGQSLGTEAFF,TGTGCCATCAGCCAGGGTCAATCTCTGGGCACTGAAGCTTTCTTT
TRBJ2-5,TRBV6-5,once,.,CASSYSNQETQYF,TGTGCCAGCAGTTACTCCAACCAAGAGACCCAGTACTTC
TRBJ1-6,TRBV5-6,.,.,CASSWGGKNSPLHF,TGTGCCAGCAGCTGGGGGGGAAAGAATTCACCCCTCCACTTT
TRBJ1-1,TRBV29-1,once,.,CSVKGRQITEAFF,TGCAGCGTTAAAGGCAGGCAGATCACTGAAGCTTTCTTT
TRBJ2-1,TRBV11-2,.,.,CASSGQPRNEQFF,TGTGCCAGCAGCGGACAGCCTCGCAATGAGCAGTTCTTC
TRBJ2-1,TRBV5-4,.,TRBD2,CASSFGTSGRRGGNEQFF,TGTGCCAGCAGCTTCGGGACTAGCGGGAGGAGGGGCGGGAATGAGCAGTTCTTC
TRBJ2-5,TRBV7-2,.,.,CASSLTRPIVSQETQYF,TGTGCCAGCAGCTTGACAAGACCCATCGTAAGCCAAGAGACCCAGTACTTC
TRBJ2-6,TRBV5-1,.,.,CASSLAVSGANVLTF,TGCGCCAGCAGCTTGGCAGTCTCTGGGGCCAACGTCCTGACTTTC
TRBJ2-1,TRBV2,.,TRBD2,CATPQTREAPLFF,TGTGCCACCCCACAGACGCGGGAGGCCCCCCTGTTCTTC
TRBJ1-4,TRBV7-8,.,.,CASSLAGHLNEKLFF,TGTGCCAGCAGCTTAGCTGGACACCTTAATGAAAAACTGTTTTTT
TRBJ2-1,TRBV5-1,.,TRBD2,CASRSGGNSYNEQFF,TGCGCCAGCAGGAGCGGGGGCAATTCCTACAATGAGCAGTTCTTC
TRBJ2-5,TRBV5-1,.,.,CASSLGPIVSQTQYF,TGCGCCAGCAGCTTGGGGCCGATCGTTTCTCAGACCCAGTACTTC
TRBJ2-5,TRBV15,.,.,CATSRDLKETQYF,TGTGCCACCAGCAGAGATTTAAAAGAGACCCAGTACTTC
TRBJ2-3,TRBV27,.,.,CASSPIAVPDTQYF,TGTGCCAGCAGTCCCATAGCGGTCCCAGATACGCAGTATTTT
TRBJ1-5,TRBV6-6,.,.,CASSYVLENQPQHF,TGTGCCAGCAGTTACGTGTTAGAGAATCAGCCCCAGCATTTT
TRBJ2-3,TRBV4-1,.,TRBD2,CASSQDHTSGDTDTQYF,TGCGCCAGCAGCCAAGATCACACTAGCGGGGACACAGATACGCAGTATTTT